The entry below describes one TCR beta chain. The antigen remains undetermined. These data originate in a study of shared clonotypes between healthy human individuals. Study-wide results and limits: It was observed that 5% to 6.5% of naive CD4 clonotypes were shared across a handful of donors.

Clones were read by immunoSEQ multiplex PCR, and TCRdb kept only the in-frame ones, dropping some. The repertoire holds about 1.5 million clones, under 99% seen once, with about 0.4% in the top ten. The sequenced material came from naive CD4+ T cells sorted from blood. Indicated subset: CD45RA+ positively selected. This TCR was recovered from a man between 25 and 39 years old in good health.

The CDR3 here is CASSLSRVISEQYF. The CDR3 DNA is TGTGCCAGCAGCTTGAGCAGGGTCATAAGCGAGCAGTACTTC. This chain connects TRBV5-5 to TRBJ2-7; the D gene is possibly TRBD1 (5 bases). Trimming removed 1 base from V and 6 bases from J, with 14 bases in between. From germline, CDR1 is SGHKS and CDR2 YYEKEE (reference sequence). The CDR3 spans 14 residues.